The rows below give T cell receptor beta chains drawn from one sample of a study of blood T cell repertoires in COVID-19. Method: immunoSEQ multiplex PCR; TCRdb's copy keeps in-frame clones and lacks some. The data contain about 36,000 clones, 85% of them singletons. Material for sequencing was peripheral blood. These receptors came from a human donor in a cohort sampled during active COVID-19. CDR3s leave out the opening cysteine and the closing phenylalanine or tryptophan.

J gene,V gene,CDR3 protein
TRBJ1-4,TRBV4-2,ASSQDRGGNWKKLF
TRBJ1-1,TRBV5-4,ASSLGQGGWDTEAF
TRBJ1-2,TRBV24-1,ATSDPKSPEGYGYT
TRBJ2-7,TRBV5-1,ASSQRGGQAYEQY
TRBJ1-2,TRBV6-4,ASSADTRDGYT
TRBJ1-2,TRBV21-1,ASSFRDTSFPNYGYT
TRBJ2-1,TRBV6-1,ASSDGGSSYNEQF
TRBJ1-4,TRBV5-6,ASSLGRGRPEKLF
TRBJ2-1,TRBV2,ASSDGGNEQF
TRBJ2-7,TRBV20-1,SAPRGSEQY
TRBJ2-5,TRBV19,ASSDQGRRTETQY
TRBJ2-1,TRBV11-3,ASSFRTGRLSYAGEQF
TRBJ1-3,TRBV12-5,ASGLGPALTVTGNTIY
TRBJ2-7,TRBV19,ASSILGGEQY
TRBJ2-1,TRBV2,ASNPDRGHSNEQF
TRBJ1-6,TRBV7-2,ASSVNYRGSNSPLH
TRBJ1-2,TRBV6-2/TRBV6-3,ASSYGGSDYGYT
TRBJ1-4,TRBV9,ASSVESGVLGNEKLF
TRBJ1-1,TRBV7-3,ASSSQTANTEAF
TRBJ2-3,TRBV11-3,ASSLSLILAGGRTDTQY
TRBJ2-7,TRBV19,ASSSPGTGLYEQY
TRBJ1-5,TRBV7-2,ASSDPRQGSVQPQH
TRBJ1-6,TRBV27,ASSFKPQGHNSPLH
TRBJ1-6,TRBV7-6,ASSPSPAVNSPLH
TRBJ2-7,TRBV28,ASSFLRQGIYEQY
TRBJ2-5,TRBV6-1,ASSGIRDRALKETQY
TRBJ1-1,TRBV4-2,ASSPNRDGTEAF
TRBJ1-1,TRBV6-6,ASSSGQGATEAF
TRBJ2-3,TRBV7-6,ASSLNRDRSTDTQY
TRBJ2-3,TRBV9,ASTLAGGLDDTQY
TRBJ2-3,TRBV30,AWNPAGMSTDTQY
TRBJ2-7,TRBV6-2/TRBV6-3,ASSWTATYEQY
TRBJ2-3,TRBV7-6,ASSLGPSQRGSTDTQY
TRBJ1-2,TRBV11-2,ASSLDGAPSSGYT